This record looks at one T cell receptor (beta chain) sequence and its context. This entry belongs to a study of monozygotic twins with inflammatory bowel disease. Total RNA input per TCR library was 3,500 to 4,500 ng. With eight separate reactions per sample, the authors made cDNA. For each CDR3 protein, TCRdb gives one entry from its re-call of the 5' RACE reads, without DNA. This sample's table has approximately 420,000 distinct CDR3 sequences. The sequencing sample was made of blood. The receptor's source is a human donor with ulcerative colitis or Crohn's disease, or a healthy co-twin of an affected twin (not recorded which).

The CDR3 sequence: CASSSTGVRAFF. The V and J genes are TRBV7-2 and TRBJ1-1; the D gene TCRdb calls, TRBD1, cannot be checked with no DNA. Germline V gene lookup returns CDR1 SGHTA and CDR2 FQGNSA. The CDR3 consists of 12 residues.